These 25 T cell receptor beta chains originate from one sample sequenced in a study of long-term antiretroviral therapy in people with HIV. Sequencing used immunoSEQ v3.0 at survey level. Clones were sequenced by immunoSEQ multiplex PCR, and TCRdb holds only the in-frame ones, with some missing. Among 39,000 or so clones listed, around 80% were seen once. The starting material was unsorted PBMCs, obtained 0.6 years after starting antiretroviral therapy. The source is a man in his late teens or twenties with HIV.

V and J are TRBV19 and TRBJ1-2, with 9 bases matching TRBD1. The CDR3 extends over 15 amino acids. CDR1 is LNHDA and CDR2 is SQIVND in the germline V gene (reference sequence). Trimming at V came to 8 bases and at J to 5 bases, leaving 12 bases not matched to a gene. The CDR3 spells CASGDRVLGKYGYTF. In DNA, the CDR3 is TGTGCCAGTGGGGACAGGGTTCTAGGGAAATATGGCTACACCTTC.

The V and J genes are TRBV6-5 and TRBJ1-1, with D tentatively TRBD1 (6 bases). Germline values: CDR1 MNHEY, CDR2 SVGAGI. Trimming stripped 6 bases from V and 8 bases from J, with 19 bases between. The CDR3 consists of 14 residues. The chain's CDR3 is CASRLLSVGTEAFF. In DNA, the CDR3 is TGTGCCAGCAGGCTCCTCTCCGTCGGGACAGAAGCTTTCTTT.

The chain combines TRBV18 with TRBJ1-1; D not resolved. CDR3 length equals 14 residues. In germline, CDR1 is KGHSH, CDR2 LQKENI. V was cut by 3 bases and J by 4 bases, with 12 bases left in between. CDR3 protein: CASSPLGGTTEAFF. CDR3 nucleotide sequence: TGTGCCAGCTCACCCCTAGGCGGCACCACTGAAGCTTTCTTT. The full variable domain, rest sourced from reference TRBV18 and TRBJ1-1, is NAGVMQNPRHLVRRRGQEARLRCSPMKGHSHVYWYRQLPEEGLKFMVYLQKENIIDESGMPKERFSAEFPKEGPSILRIQQVVRGDSAAYFCASSPLGGTTEAFFGQGTRLTVV.

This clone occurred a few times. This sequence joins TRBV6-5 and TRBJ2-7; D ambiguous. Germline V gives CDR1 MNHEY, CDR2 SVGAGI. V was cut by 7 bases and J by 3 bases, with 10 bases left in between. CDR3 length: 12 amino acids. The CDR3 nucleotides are TGTGCCAGCACGGCCGTACTCTACGAGCAGTACTTC. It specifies CASTAVLYEQYF.

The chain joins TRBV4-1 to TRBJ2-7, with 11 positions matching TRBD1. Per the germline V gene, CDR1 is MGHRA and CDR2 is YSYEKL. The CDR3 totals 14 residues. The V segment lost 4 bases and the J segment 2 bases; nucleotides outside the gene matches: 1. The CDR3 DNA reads TGCGCCAGCAGCCCGGGACAGGGGGCCTACGAGCAGTACTTC. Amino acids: CASSPGQGAYEQYF.

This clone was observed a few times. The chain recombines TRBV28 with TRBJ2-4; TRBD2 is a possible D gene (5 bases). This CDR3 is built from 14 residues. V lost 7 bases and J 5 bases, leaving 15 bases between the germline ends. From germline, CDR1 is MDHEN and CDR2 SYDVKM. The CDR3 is CASTDERTENIQYF. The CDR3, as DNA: TGTGCCAGCACCGACGAGCGGACGGAAAACATTCAGTACTTC.

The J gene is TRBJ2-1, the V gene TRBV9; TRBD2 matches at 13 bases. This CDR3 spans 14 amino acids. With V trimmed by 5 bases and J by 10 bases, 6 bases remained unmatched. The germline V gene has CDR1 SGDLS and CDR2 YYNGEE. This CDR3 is CASSTSGRVSEQFF. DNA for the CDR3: TGTGCCAGCAGTACTAGCGGGAGGGTTTCCGAGCAGTTCTTC.

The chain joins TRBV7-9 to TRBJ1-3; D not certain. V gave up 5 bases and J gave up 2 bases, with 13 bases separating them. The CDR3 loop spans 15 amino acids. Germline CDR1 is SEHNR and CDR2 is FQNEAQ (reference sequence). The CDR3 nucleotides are TGTGCCAGCAGCCCACTGACAATGACTGGAAACACCATATATTTT. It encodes CASSPLTMTGNTIYF.

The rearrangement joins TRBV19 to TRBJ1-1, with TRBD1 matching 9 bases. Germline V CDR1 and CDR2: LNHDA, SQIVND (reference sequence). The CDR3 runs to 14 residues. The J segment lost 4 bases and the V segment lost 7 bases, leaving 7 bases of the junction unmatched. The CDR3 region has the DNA TGTGCCAGTACCCTGGGACAGGGAGGCACTGAAGCTTTCTTT. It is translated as CASTLGQGGTEAFF.

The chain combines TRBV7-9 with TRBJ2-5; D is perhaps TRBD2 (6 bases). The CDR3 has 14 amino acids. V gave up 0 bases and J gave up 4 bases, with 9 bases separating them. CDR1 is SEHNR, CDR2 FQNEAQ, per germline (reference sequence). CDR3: CASSLAGGGETQYF. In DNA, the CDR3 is TGTGCCAGCAGCTTAGCGGGAGGAGGAGAGACCCAGTACTTC.

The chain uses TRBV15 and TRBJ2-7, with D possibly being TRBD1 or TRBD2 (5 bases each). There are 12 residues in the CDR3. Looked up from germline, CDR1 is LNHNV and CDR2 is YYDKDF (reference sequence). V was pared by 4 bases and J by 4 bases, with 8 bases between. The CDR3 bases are TGTGCCACCAGCATTGGGGGATACGAGCAGTACTTC. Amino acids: CATSIGGYEQYF.

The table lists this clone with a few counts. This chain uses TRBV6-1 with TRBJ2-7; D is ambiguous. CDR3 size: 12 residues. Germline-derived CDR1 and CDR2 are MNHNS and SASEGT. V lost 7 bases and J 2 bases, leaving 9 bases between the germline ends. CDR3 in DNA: TGTGCCAGCACCCGAAGCGCCTACGAGCAGTACTTC. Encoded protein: CASTRSAYEQYF.

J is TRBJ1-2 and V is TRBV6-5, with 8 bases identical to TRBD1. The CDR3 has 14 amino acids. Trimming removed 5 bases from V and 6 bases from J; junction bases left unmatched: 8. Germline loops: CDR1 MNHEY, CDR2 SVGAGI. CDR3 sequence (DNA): TGTGCCAGCAGTCCGTTGGGACAGGTCGATGGCTACACCTTC. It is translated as CASSPLGQVDGYTF.

CDR3 nucleotides: TGTGCCAGCAGCGCCAGCGGCTACGAGCAGTACTTC. Translation: CASSASGYEQYF. The chain couples TRBV2 to TRBJ2-7, with D possibly being TRBD2 (5 bases). Germline V gene data show CDR1 as SNHLY and CDR2 as FYNNEI. CDR3 size: 12 residues. V lost 6 bases, J lost 3 bases, and 9 bases lay in between.

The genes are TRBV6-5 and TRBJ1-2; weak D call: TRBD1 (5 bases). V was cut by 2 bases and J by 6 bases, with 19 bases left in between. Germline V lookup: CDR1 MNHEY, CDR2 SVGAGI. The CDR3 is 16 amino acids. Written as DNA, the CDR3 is TGTGCCAGCAGTTACAAGGGTGGATCGACAGTCAATGGCTACACCTTC. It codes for CASSYKGGSTVNGYTF.

CDR3 DNA sequence: TGTGCCAGCAGCTTAGGTAGCGGGACAGATACGCAGTATTTT. Protein: CASSLGSGTDTQYF. The V gene is TRBV7-7, the J gene TRBJ2-3; 7 bases align to TRBD2. The V gene end was trimmed by 1 base and the J gene end by 3 bases; junction bases not matched to a gene: 1. Germline V CDR1 and CDR2: SSHAT, FNYEAQ (reference sequence). The CDR3 consists of 14 residues.

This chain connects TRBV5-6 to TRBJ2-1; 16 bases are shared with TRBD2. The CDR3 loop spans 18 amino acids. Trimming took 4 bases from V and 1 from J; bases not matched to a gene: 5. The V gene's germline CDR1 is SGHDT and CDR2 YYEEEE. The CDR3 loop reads CASSVGTSGRGSYNEQFF. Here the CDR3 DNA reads TGTGCCAGCAGCGTCGGGACTAGCGGGAGGGGGTCCTACAATGAGCAGTTCTTC.

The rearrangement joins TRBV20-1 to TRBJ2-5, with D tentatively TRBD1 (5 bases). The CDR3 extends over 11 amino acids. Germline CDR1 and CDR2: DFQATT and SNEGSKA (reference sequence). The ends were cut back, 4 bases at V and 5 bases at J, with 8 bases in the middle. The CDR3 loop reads CSAIGVETQYF. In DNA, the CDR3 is TGCAGTGCTATAGGGGTGGAGACCCAGTACTTC.

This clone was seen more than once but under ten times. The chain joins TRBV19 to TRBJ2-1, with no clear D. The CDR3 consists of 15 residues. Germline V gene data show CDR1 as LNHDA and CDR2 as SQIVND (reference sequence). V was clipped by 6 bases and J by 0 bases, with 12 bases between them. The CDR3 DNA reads TGTGCCAGTAGCCTCTCCGCTTTCTCCTACAATGAGCAGTTCTTC. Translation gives CASSLSAFSYNEQFF.

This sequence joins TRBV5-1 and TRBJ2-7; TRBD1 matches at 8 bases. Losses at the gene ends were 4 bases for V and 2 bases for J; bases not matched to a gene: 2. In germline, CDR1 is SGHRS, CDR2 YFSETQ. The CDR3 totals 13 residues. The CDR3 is CASSQGQAYEQYF. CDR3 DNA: TGCGCCAGCAGCCAGGGACAGGCCTACGAGCAGTACTTC.

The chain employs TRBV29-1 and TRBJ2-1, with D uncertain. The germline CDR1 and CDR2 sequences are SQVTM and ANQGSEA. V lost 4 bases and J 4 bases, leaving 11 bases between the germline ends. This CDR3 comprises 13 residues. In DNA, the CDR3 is TGCAGCGTTGTTAGGGCCGCGTACAATGAGCAGTTCTTC. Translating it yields CSVVRAAYNEQFF.

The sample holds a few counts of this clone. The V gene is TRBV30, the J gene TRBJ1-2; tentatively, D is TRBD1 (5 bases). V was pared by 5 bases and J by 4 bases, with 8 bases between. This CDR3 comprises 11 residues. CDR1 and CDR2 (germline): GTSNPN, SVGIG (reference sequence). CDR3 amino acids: CAWDGGYGYTF. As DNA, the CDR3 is TGTGCCTGGGACGGGGGCTATGGCTACACCTTC.

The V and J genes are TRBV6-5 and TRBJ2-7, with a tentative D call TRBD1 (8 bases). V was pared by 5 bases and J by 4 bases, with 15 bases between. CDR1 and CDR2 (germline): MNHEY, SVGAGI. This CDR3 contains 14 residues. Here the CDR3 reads CASSPQGGIYEQYF. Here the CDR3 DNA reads TGTGCCAGCAGTCCACAGGGGGGGATTTACGAGCAGTACTTC.

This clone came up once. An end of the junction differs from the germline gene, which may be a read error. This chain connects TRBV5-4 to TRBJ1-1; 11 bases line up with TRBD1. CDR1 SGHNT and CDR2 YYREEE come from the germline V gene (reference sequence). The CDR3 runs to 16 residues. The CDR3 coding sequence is TGTGCCAGCAGCTTGGCAATGGGACAGGGGGACCCTGAGGCTTTCTTT. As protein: CASSLAMGQGDPEAFF.

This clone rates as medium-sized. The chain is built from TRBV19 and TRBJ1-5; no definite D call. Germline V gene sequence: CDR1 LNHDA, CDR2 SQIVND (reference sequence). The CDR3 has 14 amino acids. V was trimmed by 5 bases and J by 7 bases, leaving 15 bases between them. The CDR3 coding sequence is TGTGCCAGTAGTCAAGGGAGTCGGAGGCAGCCCCAGCATTTT. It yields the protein CASSQGSRRQPQHF.